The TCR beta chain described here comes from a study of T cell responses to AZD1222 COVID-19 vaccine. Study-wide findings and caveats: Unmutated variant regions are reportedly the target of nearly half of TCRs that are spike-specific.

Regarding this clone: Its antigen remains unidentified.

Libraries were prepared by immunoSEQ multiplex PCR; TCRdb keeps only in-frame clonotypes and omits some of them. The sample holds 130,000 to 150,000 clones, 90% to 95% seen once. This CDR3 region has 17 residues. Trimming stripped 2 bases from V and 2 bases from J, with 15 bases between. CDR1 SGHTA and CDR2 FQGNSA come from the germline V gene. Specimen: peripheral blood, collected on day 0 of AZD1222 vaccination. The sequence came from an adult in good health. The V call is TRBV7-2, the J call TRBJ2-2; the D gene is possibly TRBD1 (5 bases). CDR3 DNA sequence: TGTGCCAGCAGCTTATATAGTCGGCAGGGAAACACCGGGGAGCTGTTTTTT. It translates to CASSLYSRQGNTGELFF.